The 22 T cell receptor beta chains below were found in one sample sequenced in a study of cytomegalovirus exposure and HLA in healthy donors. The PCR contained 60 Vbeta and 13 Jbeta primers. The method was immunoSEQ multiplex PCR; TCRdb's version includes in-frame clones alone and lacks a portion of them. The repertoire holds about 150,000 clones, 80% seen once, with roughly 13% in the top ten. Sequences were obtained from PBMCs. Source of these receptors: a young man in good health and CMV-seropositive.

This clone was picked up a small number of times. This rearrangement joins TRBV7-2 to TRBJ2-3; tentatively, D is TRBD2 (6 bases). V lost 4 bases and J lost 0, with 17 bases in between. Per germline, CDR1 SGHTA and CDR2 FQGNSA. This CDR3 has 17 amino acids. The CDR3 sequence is CASSSGDFLYSTDTQYF. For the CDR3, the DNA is TGTGCCAGCAGCTCCGGGGACTTCCTCTATAGCACAGATACGCAGTATTTT.

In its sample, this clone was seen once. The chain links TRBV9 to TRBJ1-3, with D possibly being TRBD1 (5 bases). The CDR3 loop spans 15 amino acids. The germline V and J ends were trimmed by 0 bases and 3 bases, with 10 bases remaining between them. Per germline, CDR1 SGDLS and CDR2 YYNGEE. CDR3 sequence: CASSVGGGSGNTIYF. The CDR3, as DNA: TGTGCCAGCAGCGTAGGCGGGGGAAGTGGAAACACCATATATTTT.

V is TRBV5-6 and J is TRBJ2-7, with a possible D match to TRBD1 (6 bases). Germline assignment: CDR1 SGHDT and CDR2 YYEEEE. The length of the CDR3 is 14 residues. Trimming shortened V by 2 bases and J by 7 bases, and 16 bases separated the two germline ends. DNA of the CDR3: TGTGCCAGCAGCTTCGGCCAGGGGCGCGGGGAGCAGTACTTC. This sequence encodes CASSFGQGRGEQYF.

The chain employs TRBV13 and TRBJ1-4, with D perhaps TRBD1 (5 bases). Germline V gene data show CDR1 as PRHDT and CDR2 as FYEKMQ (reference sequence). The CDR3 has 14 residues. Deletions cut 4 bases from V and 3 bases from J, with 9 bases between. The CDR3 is CASSSGGPNEKLFF. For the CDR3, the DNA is TGTGCCAGCAGCTCCGGGGGACCTAATGAAAAACTGTTTTTT.

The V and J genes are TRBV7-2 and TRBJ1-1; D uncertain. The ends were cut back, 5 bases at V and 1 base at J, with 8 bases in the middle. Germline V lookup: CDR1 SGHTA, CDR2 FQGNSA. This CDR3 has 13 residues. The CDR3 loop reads CASSRGTNTEAFF. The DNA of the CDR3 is TGTGCCAGCAGCCGAGGAACGAACACTGAAGCTTTCTTT.

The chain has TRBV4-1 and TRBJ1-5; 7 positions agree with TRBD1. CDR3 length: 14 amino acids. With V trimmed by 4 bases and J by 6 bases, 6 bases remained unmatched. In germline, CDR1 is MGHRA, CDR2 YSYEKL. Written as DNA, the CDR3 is TGCGCCAGCAGCCCTCAGGGGGTTTTTCAGCCCCAGCATTTT. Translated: CASSPQGVFQPQHF.

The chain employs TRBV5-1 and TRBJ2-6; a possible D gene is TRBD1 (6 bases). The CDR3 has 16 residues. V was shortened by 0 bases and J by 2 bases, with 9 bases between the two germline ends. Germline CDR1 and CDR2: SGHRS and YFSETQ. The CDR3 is CASSLAGVAGANVLTF. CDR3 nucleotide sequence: TGCGCCAGCAGCTTGGCAGGGGTAGCTGGGGCCAACGTCCTGACTTTC.

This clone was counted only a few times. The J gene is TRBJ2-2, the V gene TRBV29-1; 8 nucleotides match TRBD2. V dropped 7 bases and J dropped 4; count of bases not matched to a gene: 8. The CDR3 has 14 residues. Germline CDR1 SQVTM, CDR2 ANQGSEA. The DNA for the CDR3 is TGCAGCGCGACAGCGGGAGTCGCCACCGGGGAGCTGTTTTTT. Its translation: CSATAGVATGELFF.

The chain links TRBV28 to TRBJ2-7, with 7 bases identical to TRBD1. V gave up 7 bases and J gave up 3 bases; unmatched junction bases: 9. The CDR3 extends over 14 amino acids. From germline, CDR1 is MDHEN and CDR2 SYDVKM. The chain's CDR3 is CASTQGQRFYEQYF. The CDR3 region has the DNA TGTGCCAGCACTCAGGGACAGCGATTCTACGAGCAGTACTTC.

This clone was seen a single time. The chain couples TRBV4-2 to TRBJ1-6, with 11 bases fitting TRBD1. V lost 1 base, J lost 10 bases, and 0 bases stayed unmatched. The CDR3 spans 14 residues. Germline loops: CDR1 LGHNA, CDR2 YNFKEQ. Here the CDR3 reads CASSQGTGGSPLHF. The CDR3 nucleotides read TGTGCCAGCAGCCAAGGGACAGGGGGCTCACCCCTCCACTTT.

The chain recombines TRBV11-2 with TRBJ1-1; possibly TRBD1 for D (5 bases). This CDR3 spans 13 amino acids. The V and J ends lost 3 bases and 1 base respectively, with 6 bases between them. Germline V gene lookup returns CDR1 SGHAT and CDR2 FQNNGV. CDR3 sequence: CASSFDRNTEAFF. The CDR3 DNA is TGTGCCAGCAGCTTTGACAGGAACACTGAAGCTTTCTTT.

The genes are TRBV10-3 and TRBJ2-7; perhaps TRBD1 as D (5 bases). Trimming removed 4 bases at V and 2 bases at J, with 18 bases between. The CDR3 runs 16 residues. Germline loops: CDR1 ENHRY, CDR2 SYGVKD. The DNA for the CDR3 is TGTGCCATCAGTGGTCGGCAGGGAATAGGGACCTACGAGCAGTACTTC. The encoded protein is CAISGRQGIGTYEQYF.

Here the CDR3 reads CAISREQATGANTGELFF. In DNA form, the CDR3 reads TGTGCCATCAGTAGGGAACAGGCGACGGGCGCGAACACCGGGGAGCTGTTTTTT. The chain employs TRBV10-3 and TRBJ2-2; possibly TRBD1 for D (5 bases). The CDR3 consists of 18 residues. Germline V gene lookup returns CDR1 ENHRY and CDR2 SYGVKD. V was shortened by 5 bases and J by 0 bases, with 19 bases between the two germline ends.

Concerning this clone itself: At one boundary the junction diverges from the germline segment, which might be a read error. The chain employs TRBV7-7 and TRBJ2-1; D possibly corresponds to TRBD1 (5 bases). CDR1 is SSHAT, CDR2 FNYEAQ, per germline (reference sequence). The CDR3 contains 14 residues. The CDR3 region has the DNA TGTGCTAGCAGACCCGACAGCTCCCACAATGAGCAGTTCTTC. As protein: CASRPDSSHNEQFF.

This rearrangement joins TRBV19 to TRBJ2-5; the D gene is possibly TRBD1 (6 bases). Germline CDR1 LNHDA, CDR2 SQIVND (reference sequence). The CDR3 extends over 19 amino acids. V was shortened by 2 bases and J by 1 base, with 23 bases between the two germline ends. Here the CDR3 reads CASSIILGRAGGLQETQYF. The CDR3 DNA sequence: TGTGCCAGTAGTATAATTCTTGGCAGGGCTGGGGGCCTCCAAGAGACCCAGTACTTC.

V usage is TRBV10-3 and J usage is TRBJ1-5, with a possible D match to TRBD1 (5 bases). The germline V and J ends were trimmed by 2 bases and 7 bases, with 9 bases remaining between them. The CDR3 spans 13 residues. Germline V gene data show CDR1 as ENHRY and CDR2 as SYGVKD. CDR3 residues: CAISEAGHQPQHF. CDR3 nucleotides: TGTGCCATCAGTGAGGCAGGGCACCAGCCCCAGCATTTT.

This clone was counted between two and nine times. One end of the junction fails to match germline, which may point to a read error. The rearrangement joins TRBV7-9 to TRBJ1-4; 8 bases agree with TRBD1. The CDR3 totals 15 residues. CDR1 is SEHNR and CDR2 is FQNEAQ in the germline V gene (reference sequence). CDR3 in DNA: TGTTCCAGCAGCTTAGCTTCAGGGGGCGTTGAAAAACTGTTTTTT. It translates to CSSSLASGGVEKLFF.

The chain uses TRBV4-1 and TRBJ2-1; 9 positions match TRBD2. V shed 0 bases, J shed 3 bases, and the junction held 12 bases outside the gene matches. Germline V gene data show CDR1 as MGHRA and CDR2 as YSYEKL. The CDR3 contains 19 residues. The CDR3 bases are TGCGCCAGCAGCCAAGATTCTAAGGGTCGAGCGGGGGGCTACAATGAGCAGTTCTTC. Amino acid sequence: CASSQDSKGRAGGYNEQFF.

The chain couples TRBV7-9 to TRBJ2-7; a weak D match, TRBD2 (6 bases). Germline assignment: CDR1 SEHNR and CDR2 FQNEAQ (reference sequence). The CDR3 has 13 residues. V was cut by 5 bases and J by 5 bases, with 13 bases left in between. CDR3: CASSPEGTNEQYF. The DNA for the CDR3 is TGTGCCAGCAGCCCGGAGGGGACGAACGAGCAGTACTTC.

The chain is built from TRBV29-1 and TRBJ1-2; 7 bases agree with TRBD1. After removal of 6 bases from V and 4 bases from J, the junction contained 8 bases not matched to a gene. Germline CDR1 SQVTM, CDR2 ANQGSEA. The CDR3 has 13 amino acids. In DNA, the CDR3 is TGCAGCGTCGCCGGGACAGAGGTCTATGGCTACACCTTC. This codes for CSVAGTEVYGYTF.

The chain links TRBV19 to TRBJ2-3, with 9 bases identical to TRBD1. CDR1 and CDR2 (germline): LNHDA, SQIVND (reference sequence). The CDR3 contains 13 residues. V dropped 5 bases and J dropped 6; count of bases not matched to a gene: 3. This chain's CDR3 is CASSPTGGDTQYF. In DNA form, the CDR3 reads TGTGCCAGTAGTCCTACAGGGGGCGATACGCAGTATTTT.

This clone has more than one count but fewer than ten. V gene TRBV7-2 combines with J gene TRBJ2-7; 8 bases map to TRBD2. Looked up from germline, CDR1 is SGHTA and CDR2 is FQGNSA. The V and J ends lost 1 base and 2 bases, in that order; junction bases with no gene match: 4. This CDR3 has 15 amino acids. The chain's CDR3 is CASSLVVAGTYEQYF. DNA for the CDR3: TGTGCCAGCAGCTTAGTGGTAGCGGGGACCTACGAGCAGTACTTC.